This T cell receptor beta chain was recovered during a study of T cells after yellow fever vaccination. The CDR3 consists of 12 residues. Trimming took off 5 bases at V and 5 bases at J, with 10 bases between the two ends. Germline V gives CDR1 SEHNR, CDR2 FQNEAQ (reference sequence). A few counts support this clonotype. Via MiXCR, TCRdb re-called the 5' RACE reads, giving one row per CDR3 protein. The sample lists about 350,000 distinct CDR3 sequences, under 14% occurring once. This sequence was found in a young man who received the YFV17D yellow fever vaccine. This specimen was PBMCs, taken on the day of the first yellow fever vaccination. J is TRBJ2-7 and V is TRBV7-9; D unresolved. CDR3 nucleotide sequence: TGTGCCAGCAGCCCCCCGGTCCACGAGCAGTACTTC. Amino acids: CASSPPVHEQYF.